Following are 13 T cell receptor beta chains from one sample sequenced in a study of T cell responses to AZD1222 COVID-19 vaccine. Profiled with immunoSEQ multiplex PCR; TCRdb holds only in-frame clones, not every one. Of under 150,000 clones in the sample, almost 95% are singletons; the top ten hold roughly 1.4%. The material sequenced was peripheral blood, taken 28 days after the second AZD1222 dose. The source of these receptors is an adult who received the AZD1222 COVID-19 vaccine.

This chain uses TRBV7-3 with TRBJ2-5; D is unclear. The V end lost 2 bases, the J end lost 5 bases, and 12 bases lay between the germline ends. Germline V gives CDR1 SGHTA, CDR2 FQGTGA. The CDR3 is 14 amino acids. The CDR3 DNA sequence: TGTGCCAGCAGCTTATCACGTAGTGGGGAGACCCAGTACTTC. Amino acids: CASSLSRSGETQYF.

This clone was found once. CDR3 sequence: CASSLEWEAFF. The CDR3 DNA reads TGTGCCAGCAGCTTAGAATGGGAGGCTTTCTTT. The rearrangement uses TRBV7-9 and TRBJ1-1; D remains ambiguous. Germline CDR1 and CDR2: SEHNR and FQNEAQ (reference sequence). The CDR3 totals 11 residues. Trimming left V 1 base short and J 11 bases short, with 8 bases between.

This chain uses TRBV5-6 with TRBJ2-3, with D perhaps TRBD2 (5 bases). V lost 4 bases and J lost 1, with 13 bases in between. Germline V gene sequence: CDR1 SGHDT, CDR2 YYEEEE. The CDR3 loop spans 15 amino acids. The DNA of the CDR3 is TGTGCCAGCAGCCCTAGGCGGGTTGGCACAGATACGCAGTATTTT. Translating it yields CASSPRRVGTDTQYF.

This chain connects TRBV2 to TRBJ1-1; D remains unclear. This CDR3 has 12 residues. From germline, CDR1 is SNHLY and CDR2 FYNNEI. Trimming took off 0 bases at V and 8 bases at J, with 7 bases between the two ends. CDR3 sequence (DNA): TGTGCCAGCAGTGAAGCGGCGGGGGAAGCTTTCTTT. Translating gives CASSEAAGEAFF.

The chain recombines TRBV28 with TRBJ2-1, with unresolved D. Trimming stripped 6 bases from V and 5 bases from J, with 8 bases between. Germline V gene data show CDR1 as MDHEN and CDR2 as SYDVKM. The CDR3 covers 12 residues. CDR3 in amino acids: CASSENNNEQFF. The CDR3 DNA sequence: TGTGCCAGCAGCGAGAATAACAATGAGCAGTTCTTC.

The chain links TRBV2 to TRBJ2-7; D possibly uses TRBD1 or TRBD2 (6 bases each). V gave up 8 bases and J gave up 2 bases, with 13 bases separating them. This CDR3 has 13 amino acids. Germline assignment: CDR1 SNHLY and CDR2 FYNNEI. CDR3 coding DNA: TGTGCCAGCGGGGGGCTAGCGCCCTACGAGCAGTACTTC. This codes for CASGGLAPYEQYF.

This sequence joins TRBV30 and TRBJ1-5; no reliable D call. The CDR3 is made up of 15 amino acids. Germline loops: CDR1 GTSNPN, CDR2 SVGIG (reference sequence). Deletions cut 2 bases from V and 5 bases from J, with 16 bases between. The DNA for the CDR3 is TGTGCCTGGAGTTCCTCGGGGTCCTCCCATCAGCCCCAGCATTTT. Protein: CAWSSSGSSHQPQHF. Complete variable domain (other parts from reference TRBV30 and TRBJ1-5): SQTIHQWPATLVQPVGSPLSLECTVEGTSNPNLYWYRQAAGRGLQLLFYSVGIGQISSEVPQNLSASRPQDRQFILSSKKLLLSDSGFYLCAWSSSGSSHQPQHFGDGTRLSIL.

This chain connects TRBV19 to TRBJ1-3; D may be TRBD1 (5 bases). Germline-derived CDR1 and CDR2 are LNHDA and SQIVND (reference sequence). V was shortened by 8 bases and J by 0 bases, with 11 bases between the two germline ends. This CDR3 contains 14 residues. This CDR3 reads CASGKGSSGNTIYF. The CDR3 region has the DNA TGTGCCAGTGGGAAGGGGAGCTCTGGAAACACCATATATTTT.

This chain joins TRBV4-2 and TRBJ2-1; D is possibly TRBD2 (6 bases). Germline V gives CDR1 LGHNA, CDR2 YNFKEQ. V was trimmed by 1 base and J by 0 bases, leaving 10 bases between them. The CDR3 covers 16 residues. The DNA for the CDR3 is TGTGCCAGCAGCCAAGGGGCGCGGGACTCCTACAATGAGCAGTTCTTC. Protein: CASSQGARDSYNEQFF.

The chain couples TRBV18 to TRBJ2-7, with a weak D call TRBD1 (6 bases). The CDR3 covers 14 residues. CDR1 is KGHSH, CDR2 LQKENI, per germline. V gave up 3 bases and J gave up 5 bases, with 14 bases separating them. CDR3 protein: CASSPSQGSHEQYF. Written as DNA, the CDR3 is TGTGCCAGCTCACCCTCCCAGGGGTCCCACGAGCAGTACTTC. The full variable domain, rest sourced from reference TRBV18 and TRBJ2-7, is NAGVMQNPRHLVRRRGQEARLRCSPMKGHSHVYWYRQLPEEGLKFMVYLQKENIIDESGMPKERFSAEFPKEGPSILRIQQVVRGDSAAYFCASSPSQGSHEQYFGPGTRLTVT.

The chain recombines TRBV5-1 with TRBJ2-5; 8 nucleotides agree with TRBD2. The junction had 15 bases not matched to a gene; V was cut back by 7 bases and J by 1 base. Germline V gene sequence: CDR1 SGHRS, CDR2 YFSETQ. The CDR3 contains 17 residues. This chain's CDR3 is CASYRLGGRSSQETQYF. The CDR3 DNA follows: TGCGCCAGCTACCGACTGGGCGGGAGGAGTTCCCAAGAGACCCAGTACTTC.

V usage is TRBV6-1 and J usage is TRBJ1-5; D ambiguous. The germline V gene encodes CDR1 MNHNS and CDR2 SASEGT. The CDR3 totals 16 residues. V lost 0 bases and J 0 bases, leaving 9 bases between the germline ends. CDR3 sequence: CASSEARPYSNQPQHF. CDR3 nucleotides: TGTGCCAGCAGTGAAGCCCGCCCCTATAGCAATCAGCCCCAGCATTTT.

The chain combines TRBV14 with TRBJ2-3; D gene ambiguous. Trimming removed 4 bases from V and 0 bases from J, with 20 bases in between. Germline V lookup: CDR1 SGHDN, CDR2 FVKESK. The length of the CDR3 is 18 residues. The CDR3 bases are TGTGCCAGCAGCCCCACAATGCTTGCCGGGCCCAGCACAGATACGCAGTATTTT. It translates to CASSPTMLAGPSTDTQYF. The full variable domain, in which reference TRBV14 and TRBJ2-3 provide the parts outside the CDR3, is EAGVTQFPSHSVIEKGQTVTLRCDPISGHDNLYWYRRVMGKEIKFLLHFVKESKQDESGMPNNRFLAERTGGTYSTLKVQPAELEDSGVYFCASSPTMLAGPSTDTQYFGPGTRLTVL.